A selection of T cell receptor beta chains follows, all from one sample in a study of pediatric ulcerative colitis. Sequencing used immunoSEQ multiplex PCR; TCRdb keeps in-frame clones, though not all of them. Of 44,000 or so clones in the sample, about 78% were seen once. The sequenced material came from gut tissue. The receptors come from a girl aged 5-17 years with moderate ulcerative colitis. The CDR3 runs from the conserved cysteine through the conserved F or W. D genes are given only for firm matches. Clone size is given for some rows only: seen once, a few or many times, or a class if the clone is expanded.

D | J | V | size | CDR3 | DNA
. | TRBJ2-1 | TRBV7-2 | . | CASSLGGGTNYNEQFF | TGTGCCAGCAGCTTAGGGGGGGGCACAAACTACAATGAGCAGTTCTTC
TRBD1 | TRBJ2-5 | TRBV2 | . | CASTYRPGQPQETQYF | TGTGCCAGTACATATAGACCGGGACAGCCGCAAGAGACCCAGTACTTC
. | TRBJ2-7 | TRBV28 | . | CASSLFGAGGSYEQYF | TGTGCCAGCAGTTTATTTGGGGCCGGTGGTTCCTACGAGCAGTACTTC
. | TRBJ1-5 | TRBV6-1 | . | CASSELGVSGQPQHF | TGTGCCAGCAGTGAATTAGGGGTATCGGGGCAGCCCCAGCATTTT
. | TRBJ1-2 | TRBV6-5 | once | CASTSDGVYGYTF | TGTGCCAGCACTTCGGACGGGGTCTATGGCTACACCTTC
. | TRBJ1-2 | TRBV10-2 | few | CASSEGRQSNYGYTF | TGCGCCAGCAGTGAGGGCAGGCAGAGTAACTATGGCTACACCTTC
TRBD1 | TRBJ1-1 | TRBV4-1 | once | CASSQEPLTGGGDTEAFF | TGCGCCAGCAGCCAAGAACCCCTTACAGGGGGCGGCGACACTGAAGCTTTCTTT
. | TRBJ2-7 | TRBV5-1 | . | CASSLSALYEQYF | TGCGCCAGCAGCTTGTCGGCCCTTTACGAGCAGTACTTC
. | TRBJ1-1 | TRBV19 | few | CASSIDLWEGSVPAFF | TGTGCCAGTAGTATAGATCTATGGGAAGGGAGTGTACCAGCTTTCTTT
TRBD2 | TRBJ2-1 | TRBV6-6 | . | CASSYPVAGPYNEQFF | TGTGCCAGCAGTTATCCGGTAGCGGGCCCCTACAATGAGCAGTTCTTC
TRBD1 | TRBJ2-3 | TRBV2 | . | CASSTGFTDTQYF | TGTGCCAGCTCGACAGGGTTCACAGATACGCAGTATTTT
. | TRBJ1-5 | TRBV6-6 | few | CASSRGDGQPQHF | TGTGCCAGCAGTCGGGGGGACGGTCAGCCCCAGCATTTT
. | TRBJ1-5 | TRBV5-1 | . | CASSFWTGPNQPQHF | TGCGCCAGCAGCTTTTGGACCGGCCCCAATCAGCCCCAGCATTTT
. | TRBJ1-5 | TRBV7-2 | . | CASSGDAQPQHF | TGTGCCAGCAGCGGGGACGCTCAGCCCCAGCATTTT
. | TRBJ1-2 | TRBV10-3 | few | CAIKWFAGDADYGYTF | TGTGCCATCAAGTGGTTTGCGGGGGACGCGGACTATGGCTACACCTTC
TRBD2 | TRBJ2-3 | TRBV15 | . | CATSRGDFAGADTQYF | TGTGCCACCAGCAGGGGGGACTTCGCGGGAGCAGATACGCAGTATTTT